This T cell receptor (beta chain) was profiled in a study of cytomegalovirus exposure and HLA in healthy donors (dated by TCRdb to the late 2010s). Context from the whole study: According to an earlier analysis of a few hundred of the donors, about 179 million T cells yielded some 110 million unique TCR beta sequences and about 300 Gb of sequence data. About 310 gigabases of sequencing data and approximately 80 million unique TCR sequences were included in an early release covering about 620 HLA-typed donors. Among the roughly 380 genotyped donors, more than 70% belonged to the genetic ancestry cluster associated with self-reported Caucasian donors. The study was designed to test whether signatures of past pathogen exposure could be identified by cataloging public T cell receptors. Using immunosequencing, the study profiled T cell repertoires from roughly 650 subjects and related those repertoires to cytomegalovirus serostatus. A separate validation cohort of some 130 different subjects was used in addition to the approximately 670-subject first cohort. To predict cytomegalovirus infection status, the study brought together high-throughput TCR immunosequencing, statistical association of individual TCRs with disease status, and machine learning. A later analysis re-analyzed previously published TCR beta repertoires from several hundred donors and added high-resolution HLA genotyping to study TCR occurrence patterns. Rather than drawing on any new phenotypic data, the later analysis identified candidate immune exposures from TCR beta sequences and the way those sequences occurred across donors. An earlier analysis of more than 450 of the donors used high-throughput TCR beta sequencing to judge whether each TCR beta V gene segment behaved as functional or pseudogenic. Donor age, sex, ethnicity and CMV serostatus were compiled together with the repertoire data. A later genetic analysis took genome-wide SNP genotypes for about 65% of the 666 donors and used that subset as a discovery cohort. All discovery cohort repertoires had been generated on a single sequencing platform. Both class I and class II loci were covered by HLA typing, at four-digit resolution. The number of typed donors differed by locus: about 620-640 for A, B, C, DRB1 and DQB1; roughly 510 for DQA1; approximately 610 for DPA1; and about 470 for DPB1. Several DR-DQ haplotypes were treated as single units for association and clustering because of strong linkage in the cohort. On average, around 240,000 unique TCR beta nucleotide sequences were sequenced per donor among fewer than 500 genotyped donors of the cohort, with roughly a sixth of those sequences being non-productive. Study-level results and caveats: Because HLA typing was missing for some donors at each locus, association tests included only the typed subset. In both the original and validation cohorts, the classifier was reported to diagnose cytomegalovirus status with high specificity and sensitivity. Linkage disequilibrium might explain the correlated functional status among segregating V segments, but an unknown experimental factor could not be excluded. According to a later genetic analysis, donors in an Asian-associated ancestry cluster had fewer N-insertions in productive TCRs than the approximately 710-donor mean. A later analysis reported that several top co-occurrence clusters appeared linked to parvovirus B19, influenza, CMV and Epstein-Barr virus. A total of 164 TCR beta chains were listed by the study as associated with cytomegalovirus. When HLA alleles, especially DR and DQ, strongly co-occurred, attributing TCR associations to individual alleles was difficult. A later analysis associated about 17,000 TCR beta sequences with specific HLA alleles at a false discovery rate of 0.05. The 87-base-pair reads could not distinguish some IMGT-functional V segments, including TRBV6-2 and TRBV6-3, so those segments were excluded. According to a later analysis, most CMV-associated TCR beta chains appeared to be HLA-restricted, and the HLA associations seemed to be driven largely by CMV exposure. Because counts were too low, about 18 rarely observed V segments, including chromosome 9 orphons, were excluded from the earlier analysis of some 540 of the donors. According to a later analysis, TCR association rates differed among HLA loci, with DRB1 alleles showing the most associated TCRs and HLA-C alleles showing the fewest. In a later analysis, HLA-associated TCR beta chains showed more clonal expansion and lower generation probabilities than non-associated chains that were equally common. Presence/absence analyses assumed roughly uniform sequencing depth across donors, an assumption that may not hold. In this cohort, only TCR beta chains were sequenced, and detectable features were limited by the absence of alpha or paired-chain data. A cluster of highly shared sequence variants was judged likely to be a technical artifact of the sequencing pipeline. For the cohort, immune exposure information was limited to CMV serostatus. Most TCR sequences were seen in very few donors, while some public TCRs were found in many individuals. A few of the identified cytomegalovirus-associated TCR beta chains were confirmed in vitro to be specific for cytomegalovirus antigens. A further reported finding was that TCR beta sequences accurately predicted the HLA-A and HLA-B alleles for most subjects in the first cohort. According to the authors, the approach could potentially be generalized to other disease states and immunological phenotypes. An association between a missense DCLRE1C variant and V-gene and J-gene trimming of TCR beta chains was found in a later genetic analysis and replicated in an independent cohort. An earlier analysis of approximately 570 of the donors showed that most TCR beta V segments appeared in productive rearrangements either about 90% or about 30% of the time, which broadly matched IMGT annotations.

CDR1 LNHDA and CDR2 SQIVND are derived from the germline V gene (reference sequence). V trim: 6 bases; J trim: 7 bases; unmatched bases: 4. From its cysteine to its phenylalanine, the CDR3 spans 13 amino acids. The kept DNA is CDR3 alone, 39 bases in frame from the first base. The library came from the immunoSEQ multiplex PCR assay. For the multiplex PCR, a mixture combining 60 forward primers for TCR Vbeta segments and 13 reverse primers for TCR Jbeta segments was used. The CDR3 region of rearranged TCR beta genes was amplified from genomic DNA with a multiplex PCR assay. The amplified TCR beta libraries were sequenced on the Illumina HiSeq System as 87-base-pair reads. In the paper's pipeline: A later analysis tallied 70 million to 100 million unique TCR beta chains across the 666 repertoires, and about 12 million of those chains were shared by two or more donors. To remove PCR and sequencing errors, raw reads were error-corrected and collapsed into unique sequences using a nearest-neighbor algorithm that merged closely related sequences. Alignment of CDR3 sequences to IMGT reference sequences was used to assign V, D and J gene segments. Each retained sequence needed at least a six-nucleotide match to both a V gene segment and a J gene segment. Rearrangements were called productive when the CDR3 lacked stop codons and stayed in frame with V and J; all others were non-productive. Following IMGT convention, CDR3 was defined as the stretch from the second conserved V-encoded cysteine to the conserved J-encoded phenylalanine. Sequences without an unambiguous match to a single V gene segment were excluded from the earlier analysis of about 600 of the donors. An earlier analysis of a few hundred of the donors called V segments functional above 56.7% productive rearrangements and segregating when the between-donor standard deviation exceeded 5%. To diagnose cytomegalovirus status from the catalog of TCR beta chain sequences, a statistical classification framework was built. A later analysis assigned V and J genes by comparing TCR nucleotide sequences with IMGT/GENE-DB human TR gene sequences. Using the TCRdist pipeline, a later analysis assigned CDR3 sequences along with most-parsimonious VDJ recombination scenarios. A later analysis defined each TCR beta chain by its CDR3 amino acid sequence plus V-gene family, and excluded reads lacking a unique V-gene family. As a way to deal with suspected cross-contamination and a sequencing artifact, a later analysis dropped 450 to 700 nucleotide sequences that were highly shared and had low generation probability. In a later analysis, a clonal expansion index for each public chain was calculated from normalized within-repertoire ranks of inferred template counts. In a later analysis, generation probabilities were computed with a VDJ recombination model fitted to out-of-frame rearrangements, and the resulting probabilities were checked against IGoR. In a later analysis, TCR-TCR, TCR-HLA and TCR-CMV co-occurrence was scored with hypergeometric tests, and a repertoire-size bias correction was applied to TCR pairs. To estimate false discovery rates, a later analysis permuted the HLA or CMV assignments 20 times. In a later analysis, co-occurring TCRs were grouped with DBSCAN, and TCRdist sequence similarity was added when clustering was performed within HLA-allele-positive subsets. Co-occurrence clustering excluded repertoires with fewer than 30,000 or more than 120,000 public chains, plus five with anomalous nucleotide sharing. This immuneACCESS table, as held by TCRdb, lists in-frame sequences with V and J called but not all clones. Of the missing ones, under half trace to an unresolved V gene in checked studies; the others have no known cause. That table furnishes V, J and clone size, whereas the DNA furnished D and trimming. This sample lists approximately 93,000 clones; approximately 79% were detected once. Of the sample, 3% to 4% is held by the ten largest clones.

The sample holds one count of this clone. Its antigen is not yet known. Qualities for individual bases were not recorded, and no much larger clone is one base off. The cohort consisted of 600 or so healthy bone marrow donors. All cohort members were sampled while nominally healthy, although unrecorded immune exposures were likely present. The donor was CMV seronegative and was included in the group of a few hundred seronegative cohort members. A peripheral blood sample was provided by each donor, and peripheral blood mononuclear cells were used for TCR beta sequencing. Genomic DNA extraction from the blood cell samples was performed with the Qiagen DNeasy Blood Extraction Kit.

The origin of this receptor is a woman in her thirties or forties in good health and CMV-seronegative. The sequence joins TRBV19 to TRBJ1-3; 9 bases in between match TRBD1. Specimen: PBMCs. The CDR3 protein is CASRGQGSNTIYF. The DNA sequence follows: TGTGCCAGTAGGGGACAGGGTAGCAACACCATATATTTT.